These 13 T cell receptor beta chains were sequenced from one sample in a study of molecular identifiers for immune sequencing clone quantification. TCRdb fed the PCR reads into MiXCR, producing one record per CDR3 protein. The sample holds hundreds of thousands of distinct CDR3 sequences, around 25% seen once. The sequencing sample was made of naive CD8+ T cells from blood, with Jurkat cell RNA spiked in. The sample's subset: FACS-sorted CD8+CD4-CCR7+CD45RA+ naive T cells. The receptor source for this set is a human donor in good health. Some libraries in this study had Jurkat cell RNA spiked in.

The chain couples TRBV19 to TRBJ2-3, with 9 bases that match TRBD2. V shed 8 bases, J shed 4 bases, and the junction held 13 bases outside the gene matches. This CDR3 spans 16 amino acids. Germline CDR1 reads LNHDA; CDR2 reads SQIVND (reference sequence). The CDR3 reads CASGVLSGGPSDTQYF. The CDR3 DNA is TGTGCCAGTGGTGTGCTGAGCGGGGGGCCATCAGATACGCAGTATTTT. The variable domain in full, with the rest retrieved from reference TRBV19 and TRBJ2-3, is DGGITQSPKYLFRKEGQNVTLSCEQNLNHDAMYWYRQDPGQGLRLIYYSQIVNDFQKGDIAEGYSVSREKKESFPLTVTSAQKNPTAFYLCASGVLSGGPSDTQYFGPGTRLTVL.

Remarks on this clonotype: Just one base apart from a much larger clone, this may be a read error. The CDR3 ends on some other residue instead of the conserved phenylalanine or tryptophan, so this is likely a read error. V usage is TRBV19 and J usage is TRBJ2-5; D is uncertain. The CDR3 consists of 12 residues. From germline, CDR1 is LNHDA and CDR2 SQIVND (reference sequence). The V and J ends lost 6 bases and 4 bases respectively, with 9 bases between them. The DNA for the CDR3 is TGTGCCAGTAGCCCGAAGGGAGAGACCCAGTACCTC. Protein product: CASSPKGETQYL.

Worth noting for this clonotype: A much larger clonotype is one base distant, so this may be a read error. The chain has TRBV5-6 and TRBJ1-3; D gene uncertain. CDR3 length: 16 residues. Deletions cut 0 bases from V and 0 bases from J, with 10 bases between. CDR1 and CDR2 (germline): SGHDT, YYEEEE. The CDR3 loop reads CASSLEITTSGNTIYF. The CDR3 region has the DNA TGTGCCAGCAGCTTGGAAATAACCACCTCTGGAAACACCATATATTTT.

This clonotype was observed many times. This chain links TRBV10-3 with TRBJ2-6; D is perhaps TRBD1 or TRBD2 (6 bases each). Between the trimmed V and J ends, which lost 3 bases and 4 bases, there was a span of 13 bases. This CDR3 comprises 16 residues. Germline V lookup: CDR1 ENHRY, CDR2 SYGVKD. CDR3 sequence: CAISDPGAMGANVLTF. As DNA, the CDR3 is TGTGCCATCAGTGATCCGGGGGCGATGGGGGCCAACGTCCTGACTTTC.

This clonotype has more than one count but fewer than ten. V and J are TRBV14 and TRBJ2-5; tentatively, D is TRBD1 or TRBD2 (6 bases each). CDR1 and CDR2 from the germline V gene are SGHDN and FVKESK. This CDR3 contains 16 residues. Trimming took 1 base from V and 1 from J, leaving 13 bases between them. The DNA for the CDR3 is TGTGCCAGCAGCCAAGTGAGGGGGGAGGTCCAAGAGACCCAGTACTTC. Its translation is CASSQVRGEVQETQYF.

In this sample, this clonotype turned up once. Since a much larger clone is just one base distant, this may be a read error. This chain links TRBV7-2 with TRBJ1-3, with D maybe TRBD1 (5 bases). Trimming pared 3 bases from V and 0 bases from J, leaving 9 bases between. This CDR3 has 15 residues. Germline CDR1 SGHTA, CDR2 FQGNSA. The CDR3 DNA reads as TGTGCCAGCAGCTTTGGACACCTCTCTGGAAACACCATATATTTT. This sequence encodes CASSFGHLSGNTIYF.

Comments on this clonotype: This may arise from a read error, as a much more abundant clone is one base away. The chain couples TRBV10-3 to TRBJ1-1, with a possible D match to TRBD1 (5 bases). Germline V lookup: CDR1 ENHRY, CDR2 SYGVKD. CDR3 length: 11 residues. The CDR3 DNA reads TGTGCCATCACTCAGGGCACTGAAGCTTCCTTT. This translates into CAITQGTEASF.

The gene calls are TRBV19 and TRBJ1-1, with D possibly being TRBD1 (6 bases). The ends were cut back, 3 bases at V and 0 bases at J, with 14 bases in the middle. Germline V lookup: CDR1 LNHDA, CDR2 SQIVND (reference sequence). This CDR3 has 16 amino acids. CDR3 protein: CASSMGWGQLNTEAFF. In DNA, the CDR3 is TGTGCCAGTAGTATGGGGTGGGGGCAGCTGAACACTGAAGCTTTCTTT.

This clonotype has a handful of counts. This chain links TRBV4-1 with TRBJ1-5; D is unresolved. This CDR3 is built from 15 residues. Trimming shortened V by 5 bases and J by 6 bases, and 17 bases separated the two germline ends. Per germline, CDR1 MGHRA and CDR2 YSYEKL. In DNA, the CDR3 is TGCGCCAGCAGCAGCTTATCGGGAGGGCCTCAGCCCCAGCATTTT. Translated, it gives CASSSLSGGPQPQHF.

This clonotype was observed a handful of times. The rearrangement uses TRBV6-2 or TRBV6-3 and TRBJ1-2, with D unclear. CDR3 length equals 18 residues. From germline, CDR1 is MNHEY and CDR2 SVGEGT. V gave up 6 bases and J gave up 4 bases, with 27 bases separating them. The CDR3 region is CASREIQELGELGYGYTF. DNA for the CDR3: TGTGCCAGCAGAGAGATTCAGGAGCTTGGGGAACTTGGCTATGGCTACACCTTC.

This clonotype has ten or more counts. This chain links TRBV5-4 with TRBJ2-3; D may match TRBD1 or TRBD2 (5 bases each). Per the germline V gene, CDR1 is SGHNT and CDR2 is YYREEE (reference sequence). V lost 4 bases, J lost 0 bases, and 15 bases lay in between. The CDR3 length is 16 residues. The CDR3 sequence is CASSPSVGASTDTQYF. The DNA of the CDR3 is TGTGCCAGCAGCCCGAGTGTCGGGGCCAGCACAGATACGCAGTATTTT.

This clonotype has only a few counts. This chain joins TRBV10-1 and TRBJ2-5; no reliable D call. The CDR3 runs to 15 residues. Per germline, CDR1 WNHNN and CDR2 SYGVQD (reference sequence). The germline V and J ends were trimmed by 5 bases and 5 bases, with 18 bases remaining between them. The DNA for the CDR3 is TGCGCCAGCAGTAAGGGTCCCCGGTCGAGGGAGACCCAGTACTTC. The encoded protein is CASSKGPRSRETQYF.

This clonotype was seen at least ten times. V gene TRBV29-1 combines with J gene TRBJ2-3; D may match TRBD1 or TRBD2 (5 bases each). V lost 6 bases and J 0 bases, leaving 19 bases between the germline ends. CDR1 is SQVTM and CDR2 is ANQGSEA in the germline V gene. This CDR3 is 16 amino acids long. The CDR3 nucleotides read TGCAGCGTGGATCGGGTTTTAGGGGAGAGCACAGATACGCAGTATTTT. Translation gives CSVDRVLGESTDTQYF.